The present entry profiles one T cell receptor (beta chain) with its context. Its binding antigen is unknown. Base-call qualities are not available, and no considerably larger clone is one nucleotide away. This record comes from a study of shared clonotypes between healthy human individuals (dated by TCRdb to about 2020). Broadly, across the study: The cohort comprised a couple of women and three men aged 18 to 49 years. Per donor, three plates each were used for CD4 naive and CD4 memory, two for CD8 naive, and one for CD8 memory. The study deeply sequenced blood TCR repertoires of about five healthy adults to estimate repertoire size and the extent of clonotype sharing between individuals. Libraries were prepared and TCR repertoires were sequenced by different laboratories using diverse techniques, in order to increase sequencing depth and limit assay-specific biases. Per donor, leukapheresis produced somewhere between about 0.8 and 9 billion PBMCs. Study-wide findings and limitations: Sampling was restricted to blood, and TCR repertoires in tissues likely differ from the TCR repertoires found in blood. Estimated clonotype richness was generally larger for naive than for memory subsets. Sharing across a few donors was observed for approximately 5% of naive CD4, over 3% of naive CD8, 2% to 2.5% of memory CD4, and around 0.4% of memory CD8 clonotypes. Based on pairwise subsampling, the degree of clonotype sharing among donors was expected to be affected by sequencing depth. Incomplete sequencing was indicated by rarefaction of sorted-subset datasets, despite the large sequencing depth. Compared with non-shared clonotypes, clonotypes shared by all four sorted-subset donors had higher generation probabilities. The genetic and exposure-history diversity represented was limited by the small number of donors.

V trim: 1 base; J trim: 3 bases; unmatched bases: 9. The CDR3 numbers 17 residues from cysteine through phenylalanine. Of the read, only the CDR3 DNA is kept; its 51 bases are in frame from base 1. Via the germline V gene, CDR1 is SGHRS and CDR2 YFSETQ. The donors were healthy, HIV-negative adults who had no recently reported acute infections or vaccinations. Every donor was a Caucasian adult residing in Nashville, Tennessee, USA. CD4+ T cells were enriched by magnetic negative selection, after which naive cells were positively selected on CD45RA and the negative fraction was taken as the memory subset. Blood was collected by leukapheresis, and PBMCs were isolated by Ficoll-Histopaque density gradient centrifugation and then cryopreserved in liquid nitrogen vapor phase. Purity and quantity of every magnetically sorted T cell population were checked by analytical flow cytometry. Genomic DNA was isolated from each sorted fraction and quantified by UV absorbance on a Nanodrop 2000c.

Using the deep immunoSEQ assay, TCR CDR3 regions were amplified from genomic DNA by multiplex PCR. For each cell subset, the extracted genomic DNA was distributed evenly across all wells of several immunoSEQ 96-well plates, and each plate served as one replicate. Each replicate PCR for sorted subsets received about 220 ng genomic DNA, equal to 28,000 or so T cell genomes. Purified libraries were quantified with a Qubit 3.0 fluorometer, sized on a Bioanalyzer 2100, and re-quantified with the KAPA Library Quantification kit. A separate single-read 150-cycle Illumina NextSeq 550 flow cell was used to sequence each immunoSEQ 96-well plate. In the paper's pipeline: The immunoSEQ output contained only junctional sequences without quality scores, so filtering could not match that applied to full-length reads. Sequences were annotated with PyIR, a Python wrapper for IgBLAST v1.9, using IMGT germline references to assign V/J genes and CDR3. Reads were filtered out if the reads had weak V/J assignments (E-value above 1e-6), no CDR3, stop codons, out-of-frame junctions, or ambiguous translated residues. V3J clonotypes were defined as sequences sharing an identical inferred V gene, J gene, and CDR3 amino acid sequence. The percentage overlap between two repertoires was calculated by dividing the number of shared unique clonotypes by the size of the smaller repertoire. Three approaches were used to assess repertoire richness: RTK rarefaction, the Chao1 estimator, and Recon v2.1 estimates of unobserved clonotypes. For all TCRbeta clonotypes obtained by the gDNA method from four donors, generation probabilities were computed with OLGA. Sourced from immuneACCESS, this table was stored by TCRdb with only in-frame sequences that have V and J called. A share of the clones is absent; for the studies checked, an unresolved V gene accounts for under half, and the remainder has no known explanation. V and J calls and clone size come straight from that table; D and trimming were deduced from the DNA. The sample table shows 1.4 million or so clones, and approximately 98.5% are seen once. The top ten constitute approximately 0.4% of the sample.

The clonotype originates from a man aged 25-45 years in good health. The specimen sequenced was naive CD4+ T cells sorted from blood. The sample's cell subset or site label is to be understood as: CD45RA+ positively selected. The sequence joins TRBV5-1 to TRBJ2-5; 10 middle bases align to TRBD2. The CDR3 protein sequence reads: CASSLFPSGTSEETQYF. The DNA sequence follows: TGCGCCAGCAGCTTGTTTCCTTCCGGGACTAGCGAAGAGACCCAGTACTTC.